This T cell receptor (beta chain) was observed in a study of type 1 regulatory T cells listed by TCRdb under 2021. As for the study more broadly: An in vitro protocol by which a Tr1-enriched, alloantigen-specific CD4 T cell product named T-allo10 was generated was characterized in the study. T-allo10 was being evaluated clinically in patients with hematological malignancies who were receiving allogeneic hematopoietic stem cell transplantation. Summary of the overall study and its limitations: Compared with non-Tr1 cells, Tr1 cells had a narrower TCR repertoire, and the study took this difference to reflect clonal expansion driven by alloantigen.

Regarding this clonotype: Its antigen remains undetermined. Base qualities are not at hand, and no much larger clone is one base apart.

The sequencer was an Illumina MiSeq. TCRdb trimmed the raw reads at Q25, called clones with MiXCR and kept productive beta chains. Entries are consolidated by CDR3 protein sequence, retaining the most common genes and DNA. This sample holds around 65,000 distinct CDR3 sequences; about 50% were observed only once. Approximately 2.3% of the sample rests with the top ten. From cysteine to phenylalanine, the CDR3 is 13 amino acids long. Only CDR3 DNA remains: 39 bases, in frame from the first base. Trimming removed 2 bases from V and 4 bases from J; the gene matches leave 1 base unexplained. The germline V gene provides CDR1 ENHRY and CDR2 SYGVKD.

The TCR was taken from a human donor in good health. Sequencing was performed on cultured non-Tr1 T cells, either the whole culture or a sorted T cell fraction (not recorded which). Per the publication, the cell subset or site label means: non-Tr1 population from the T-allo10 product. The rearranged chain carries TRBV10-3 and TRBJ1-2; 7 central bases correspond to TRBD1. The base sequence is TGTGCCATCAGTGAGACAGGGGCCTATGGCTACACCTTC. Translated, this is CAISETGAYGYTF.